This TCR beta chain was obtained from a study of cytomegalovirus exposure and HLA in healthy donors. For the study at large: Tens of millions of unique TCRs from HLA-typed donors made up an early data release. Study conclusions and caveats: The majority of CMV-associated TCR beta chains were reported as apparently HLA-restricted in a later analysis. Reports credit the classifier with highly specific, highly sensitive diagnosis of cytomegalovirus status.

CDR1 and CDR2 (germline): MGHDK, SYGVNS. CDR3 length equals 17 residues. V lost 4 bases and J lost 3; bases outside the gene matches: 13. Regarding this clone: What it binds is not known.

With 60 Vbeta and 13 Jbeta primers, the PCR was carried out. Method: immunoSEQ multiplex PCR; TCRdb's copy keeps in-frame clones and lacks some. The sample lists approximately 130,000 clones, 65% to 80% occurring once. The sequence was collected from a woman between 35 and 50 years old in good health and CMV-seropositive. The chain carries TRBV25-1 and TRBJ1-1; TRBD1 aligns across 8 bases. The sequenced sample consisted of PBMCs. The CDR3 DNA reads TGTGCCAGCAGTGCGGCCCGACAGGGGAAGGGATACACTGAAGCTTTCTTT. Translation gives CASSAARQGKGYTEAFF.